The source of this TCR beta chain is a study of T cells after yellow fever vaccination. General study points: A limited proportion of clonotypes was detected within both the CD4 and CD8 compartments. FACS-sorted repertoires could harbor abundant contaminating bulk-population clonotypes. Reappearance after the booster was seen for most primary-vaccination clones, at 95% to 98% CD4 and less than 90% CD8.

Using its own MiXCR run on the 5' RACE reads, TCRdb lists one record per CDR3 protein. The sample holds hundreds of thousands of distinct CDR3 sequences, less than 15% seen once. This clonotype showed up many times. The antigen remains unidentified. The junction does not match germline at one end; this may be a read error. Per germline, CDR1 SGHRS and CDR2 YFSETQ. This CDR3 region has 11 residues. Sequenced material: PBMCs, taken on the day of the yellow fever booster vaccination. The V call is TRBV5-1, the J call TRBJ2-5; D not certain. The source of this sequence is a man aged 30 to 39 who received the YFV17D yellow fever vaccine. CDR3: CASSAQETQYF. The CDR3 DNA reads as TGTGCCAGCAGCGCCCAAGAGACCCAGTACTTC.